This T cell receptor beta chain was captured in a study of metastatic and nonmetastatic thyroid tumors. In the study overall: It was across blood and tumor or nodule tissue from malignant and benign thyroid patients that repertoires were compared.

With MiXCR, TCRdb reprocessed the PCR reads. The data show tens of thousands of clones, 20% to 30% seen once. Until they underwent thyroid surgery, no patient had received any treatment. The table lists this clone with many counts. As yet, its antigen is unknown. This CDR3 has 15 amino acids. The germline gives CDR1 SNHLY, CDR2 FYNNEI. Unmatched junction bases numbered 2, after V lost 0 bases and J lost 4 bases. Study conclusions and caveats: Compared with benign nodules, malignant thyroid tumors were reported to have significantly higher TCR beta diversity in both blood and tumor.

The TCR originated in a male donor with papillary thyroid cancer or a benign thyroid nodule (not recorded which). Some clones in this sample may be carry-over from other donors' samples. The sequencing input was tumor tissue. The chain links TRBV2 to TRBJ1-5; TRBD1 agrees at 8 bases. The CDR3 bases are TGTGCCAGCAGTGAAGCCACAGGGGGAAATCAGCCCCAGCATTTT. Translation gives CASSEATGGNQPQHF.